This T cell receptor beta chain stems from a study of metastatic and nonmetastatic thyroid tumors. Across the study: Across blood and tumor or nodule tissue, repertoires from malignant and benign thyroid patients were compared with one another.

In this sample, this clone turned up many times. Its cognate antigen is unknown. The CDR3 is made up of 12 amino acids. CDR1 SEHNR and CDR2 FQNEAQ come from the germline V gene (reference sequence). Trimming took 6 bases from V and 8 from J, leaving 11 bases between them. Findings and caveats of the study: When malignant thyroid tumors were compared with benign nodules, TCR beta diversity was reportedly significantly higher in the malignant tumors. This held in both blood and tumor samples.

Thyroid surgery had not been preceded by any treatment in any patient. Methods used by the authors: Between-group CDR3 differences, defined by clinicopathological status, yielded a distant-metastasis classifier for papillary thyroid cancer. TCRdb used MiXCR to call clones anew from the PCR reads. These V and J calls originate from TCRdb's pipeline instead of the authors' own analysis. The sample holds approximately 69,000 clones, approximately 15% seen once. The chain couples TRBV7-9 to TRBJ2-1; no definite D call. Sequencing input: blood. This sequence originates from a male donor with papillary thyroid cancer or a benign thyroid nodule (not recorded which). Some clones in this sample may be carry-over from other donors' samples. Written as DNA, the CDR3 is TGTGCCAGCAGTTTTCAGCCTCATGAGCAGTTCTTC. This translates into CASSFQPHEQFF.